This T cell receptor (beta chain) was recorded in a study of T cell clonotyping in hematopoietic cell transplantation. This CDR3 spans 12 amino acids. The V gene lost 7 bases and the J gene lost 7 bases, with 11 bases spanning the gap. Looked up from germline, CDR1 is MNHNY and CDR2 is SVGAGI (reference sequence). General study findings and limits: At the given depth, recipient repertoires were over 95% de novo clonotypes.

Of note for this clone: Its antigen is undetermined.

TCRdb's copy holds only in-frame clones and misses some; the assay was immunoSEQ multiplex PCR. The data hold 55,000 to 70,000 clones, with around 94% observed a single time. This TCR was recovered from a man aged 50 to 59 in good health. Some clones in this sample may be carry-over from other donors' samples. The rearrangement joins TRBV6-6 to TRBJ2-1, with D possibly being TRBD2 (6 bases). Sequenced: peripheral blood mononuclear cells. The CDR3 reads CASKTSLNEQFF. DNA for the CDR3: TGTGCCAGCAAGACTAGTTTGAATGAGCAGTTCTTC.